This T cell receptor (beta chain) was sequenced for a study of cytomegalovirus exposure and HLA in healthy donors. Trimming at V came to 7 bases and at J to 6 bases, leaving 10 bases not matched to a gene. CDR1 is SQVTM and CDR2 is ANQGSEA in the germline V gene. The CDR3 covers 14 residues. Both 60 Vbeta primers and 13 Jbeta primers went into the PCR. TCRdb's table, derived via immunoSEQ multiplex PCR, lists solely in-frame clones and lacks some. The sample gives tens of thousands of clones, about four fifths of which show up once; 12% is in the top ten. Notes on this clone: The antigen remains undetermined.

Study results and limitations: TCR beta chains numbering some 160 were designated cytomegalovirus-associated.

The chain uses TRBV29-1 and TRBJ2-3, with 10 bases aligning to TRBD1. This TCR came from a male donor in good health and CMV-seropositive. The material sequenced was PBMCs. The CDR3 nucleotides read TGCAGCGCTGCAGGACAGGGGGGTCGGGATACGCAGTATTTT. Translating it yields CSAAGQGGRDTQYF.